This T cell receptor (beta chain) stems from a study of T cell clonotyping in hematopoietic cell transplantation. Notes on the study in general: At the given depth, recipient repertoires were over 95% de novo clonotypes.

Notes on this clone: No antigen is known for it.

Libraries were prepared by immunoSEQ multiplex PCR; TCRdb keeps only in-frame clonotypes and omits some of them. The sample shows more than 12,000 clones, 94% of them seen only once. This CDR3 region has 13 residues. Trimming cost V 7 bases and J 3 bases, with 13 bases left between them. In germline, CDR1 is SQVTM, CDR2 ANQGSEA. The receptor's source is a male patient aged 60-69 years who had an allogeneic stem cell transplant from an unrelated donor, so the T cells may come from the graft donor. Some clones in this sample may be carry-over from other donors' samples. Sequenced here: PBMCs, sampled 30 days after allogeneic stem cell transplant. V usage is TRBV29-1 and J usage is TRBJ2-1; no firm D call. The CDR3 nucleotides are TGCAGCGCCTCTTTCGATATCTACAATGAGCAGTTCTTC. Amino acids: CSASFDIYNEQFF.